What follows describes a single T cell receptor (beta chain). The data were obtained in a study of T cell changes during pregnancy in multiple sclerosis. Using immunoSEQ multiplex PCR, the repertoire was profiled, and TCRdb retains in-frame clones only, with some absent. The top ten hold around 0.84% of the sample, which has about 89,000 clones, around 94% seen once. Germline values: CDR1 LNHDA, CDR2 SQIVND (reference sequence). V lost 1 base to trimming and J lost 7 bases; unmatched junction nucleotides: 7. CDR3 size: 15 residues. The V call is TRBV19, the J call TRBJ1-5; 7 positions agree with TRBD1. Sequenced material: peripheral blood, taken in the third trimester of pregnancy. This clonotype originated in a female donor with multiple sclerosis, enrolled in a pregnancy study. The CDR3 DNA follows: TGTGCCAGTAGTATAGTGCGACAGGGAGAGCAGCCCCAGCATTTT. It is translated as CASSIVRQGEQPQHF.